This TCR beta chain was recovered during a study of blood T cell repertoires in COVID-19. Sequenced by immunoSEQ multiplex PCR; TCRdb stores in-frame clones only, minus some. The sample lists over 350,000 clones; approximately 90% were seen once. The sequenced sample was PBMCs or T cells enriched from blood (not recorded which). This sequence originates from a woman between 35 and 50 years old who had been exposed to COVID-19.

The CDR3 DNA follows: TGTGCCAGCTCCCCCGCTAGGGGGCAGGACACTGAAGCTTTCTTT. Its protein is CASSPARGQDTEAFF. The chain joins TRBV18 to TRBJ1-1; 7 positions agree with TRBD1. The CDR3 is 15 residues long. The J segment lost 3 bases and the V segment lost 6 bases, leaving 10 bases of the junction unmatched. Germline values: CDR1 KGHSH, CDR2 LQKENI.